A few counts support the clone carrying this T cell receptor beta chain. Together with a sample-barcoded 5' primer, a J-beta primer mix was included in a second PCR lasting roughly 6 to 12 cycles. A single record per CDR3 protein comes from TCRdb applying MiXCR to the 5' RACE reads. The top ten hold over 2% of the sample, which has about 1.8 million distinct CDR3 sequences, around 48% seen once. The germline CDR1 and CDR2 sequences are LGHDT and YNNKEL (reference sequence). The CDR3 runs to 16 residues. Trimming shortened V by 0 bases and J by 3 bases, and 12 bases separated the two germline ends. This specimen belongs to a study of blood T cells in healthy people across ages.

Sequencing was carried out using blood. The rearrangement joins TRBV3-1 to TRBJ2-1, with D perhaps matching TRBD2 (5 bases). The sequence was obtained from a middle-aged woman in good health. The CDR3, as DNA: TGTGCCAGCAGCCAAGATCGTCGGGAATACTACAATGAGCAGTTCTTC. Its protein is CASSQDRREYYNEQFF.